Following are 8 T cell receptor beta chains from one sample sequenced in a study of graft-versus-host responses after intestinal transplantation. Measured with immunoSEQ multiplex PCR; TCRdb has only the in-frame clones, and not every one. Among 9,500 to 12,000 clones listed, roughly 80% were seen once. Intraepithelial plus lamina propria lymphocytes were released by processing graft tissue. The sequenced sample was ileum tissue, obtained 23 days after intestinal transplant. These receptors were obtained from a human patient who received an intestinal transplant, so some T cells may come from the graft donor.

The chain joins TRBV4-3 to TRBJ2-7, with a possible D match to TRBD2 (6 bases). The CDR3 runs to 15 residues. Germline values: CDR1 LGHNA, CDR2 YSLEER. V gave up 0 bases and J gave up 2 bases, with 11 bases separating them. The CDR3: CASSQDGGAPYEQYF. CDR3 nucleotides: TGCGCCAGCAGCCAAGATGGAGGGGCCCCCTACGAGCAGTACTTC.

This clone was counted a single time. The V call is TRBV28, the J call TRBJ1-1; perhaps TRBD1 as D (5 bases). V lost 7 bases and J lost 0, with 12 bases in between. The CDR3 runs 14 residues. The germline V gene has CDR1 MDHEN and CDR2 SYDVKM. CDR3 in amino acids: CASTHGTMNTEAFF. DNA for the CDR3: TGTGCCAGCACCCATGGGACGATGAACACTGAAGCTTTCTTT. The full variable domain, rest sourced from reference TRBV28 and TRBJ1-1, is DVKVTQSSRYLVKRTGEKVFLECVQDMDHENMFWYRQDPGLGLRLIYFSYDVKMKEKGDIPEGYSVSREKKERFSLILESASTNQTSMYLCASTHGTMNTEAFFGQGTRLTVV.

V usage is TRBV10-1 and J usage is TRBJ2-3; 12 bases align to TRBD2. Germline lookup yields CDR1 WNHNN and CDR2 SYGVQD (reference sequence). There are 18 residues in the CDR3. The junction had 15 bases not matched to a gene; V was cut back by 7 bases and J by 4 bases. For the CDR3, the DNA is TGCGCCAGCAATACACTCCTAAGACTAGCGGGGGAACCAGATACGCAGTATTTT. Amino acids: CASNTLLRLAGEPDTQYF.

In its sample, this clone was seen once. This chain links TRBV21-1 with TRBJ2-3. TRBV21-1 is shown as a pseudogene. This CDR3 is 15 amino acids long. CDR3 region: CASSKVGRNTDTQYF. The CDR3 nucleotides read TGTGCCAGCAGCAAAGTAGGTAGAAACACAGATACGCAGTATTTT.

Turning to this clone: This could be a read error, since a much larger clone is one nucleotide away. This chain connects TRBV4-3 to TRBJ2-7, with D possibly TRBD1 on 6 matching bases. The CDR3 loop spans 13 amino acids. Looked up from germline, CDR1 is LGHNA and CDR2 is YSLEER. The CDR3 sequence: CASSQDRGYEQHF. DNA of the CDR3: TGCGCCAGCAGCCAAGACAGGGGCTACGAGCAGCACTTC.

This clone was seen only once. V usage is TRBV5-1 and J usage is TRBJ1-4; 9 nucleotides align to TRBD1. Germline V gene lookup returns CDR1 SGHRS and CDR2 YFSETQ. This CDR3 spans 15 amino acids. With V trimmed by 5 bases and J by 4 bases, 6 bases remained unmatched. Written as DNA, the CDR3 is TGCGCCAGCAGTCGCGTGGGACAGGGTAATGAAAAACTGTTTTTT. As protein: CASSRVGQGNEKLFF.

The table lists this clone with a count of one. The chain has TRBV28 and TRBJ2-5; TRBD1 matches at 7 bases. V trimming: 10 bases; J trimming: 1 base; junction bases outside the gene matches: 15. Germline V gene lookup returns CDR1 MDHEN and CDR2 SYDVKM. The CDR3 totals 16 residues. CDR3 nucleotide sequence: TGTGCCACCATACGTCTCCCGCAGGGGGTCCAAGAGACCCAGTACTTC. Its translation: CATIRLPQGVQETQYF.

The V call is TRBV28, the J call TRBJ2-7; 11 bases agree with TRBD2. The J segment lost 6 bases and the V segment lost 5 bases, leaving 3 bases of the junction unmatched. Germline V gene sequence: CDR1 MDHEN, CDR2 SYDVKM. CDR3 size: 13 residues. CDR3 sequence (DNA): TGTGCCAGCAGTCTAGCGGGAGGAGGCGAGCAGTACTTC. Translating gives CASSLAGGGEQYF.